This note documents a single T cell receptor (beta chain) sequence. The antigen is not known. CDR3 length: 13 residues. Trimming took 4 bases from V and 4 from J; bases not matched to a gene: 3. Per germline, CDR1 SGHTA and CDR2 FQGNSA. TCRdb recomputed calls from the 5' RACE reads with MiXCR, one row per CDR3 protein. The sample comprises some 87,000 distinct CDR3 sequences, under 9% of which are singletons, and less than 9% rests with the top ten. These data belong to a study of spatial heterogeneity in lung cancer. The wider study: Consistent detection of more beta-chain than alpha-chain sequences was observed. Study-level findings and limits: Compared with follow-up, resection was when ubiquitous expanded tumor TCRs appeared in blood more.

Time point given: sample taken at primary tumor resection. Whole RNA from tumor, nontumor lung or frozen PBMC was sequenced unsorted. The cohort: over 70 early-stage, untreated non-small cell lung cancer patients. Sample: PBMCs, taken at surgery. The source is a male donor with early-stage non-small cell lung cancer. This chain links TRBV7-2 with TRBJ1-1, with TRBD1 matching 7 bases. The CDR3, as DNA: TGTGCCAGCAGCTCGACAGGGACCACTGAAGCTTTCTTT. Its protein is CASSSTGTTEAFF.